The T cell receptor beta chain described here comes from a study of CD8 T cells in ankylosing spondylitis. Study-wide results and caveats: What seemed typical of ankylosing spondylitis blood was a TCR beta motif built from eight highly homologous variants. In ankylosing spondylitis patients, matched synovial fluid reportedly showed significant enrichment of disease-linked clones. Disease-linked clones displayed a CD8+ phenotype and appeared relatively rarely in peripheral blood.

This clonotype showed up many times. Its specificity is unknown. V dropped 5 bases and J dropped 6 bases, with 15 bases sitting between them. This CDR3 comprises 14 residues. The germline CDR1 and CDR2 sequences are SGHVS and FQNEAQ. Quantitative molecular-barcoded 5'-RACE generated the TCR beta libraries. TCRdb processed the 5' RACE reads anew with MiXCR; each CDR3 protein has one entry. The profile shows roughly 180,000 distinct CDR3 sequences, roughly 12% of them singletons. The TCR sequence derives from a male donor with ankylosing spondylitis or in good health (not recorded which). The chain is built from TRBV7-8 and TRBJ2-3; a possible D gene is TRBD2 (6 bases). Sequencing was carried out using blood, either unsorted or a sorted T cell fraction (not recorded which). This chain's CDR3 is CASSAAAGRDTQYF. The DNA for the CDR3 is TGTGCCAGCAGCGCTGCGGCGGGGCGGGATACGCAGTATTTT.